This T cell receptor beta chain was identified during a study of blood T cells in healthy people across ages (dated by TCRdb to 2015 to 2017). About the study as a whole: In model experiments, roughly one uniquely barcoded TCR beta cDNA molecule per two T cells was captured by template switching. The study measured age-related changes in TCR beta repertoire diversity using deep sequencing normalized with unique cDNA molecular identifiers. The donors were divided into four age groups: young (average approximately 16 years), middle-aged (about 39), aged (roughly 60) and long-lived (82). Using the same blood draw, the study looked at two additional independent replicas of 1 million unique cDNA reads for two donors, one aged 18 to 29 and the other aged 80 or older. The paper as a whole reports these results and caveats: Compared with the aged group, the long-lived group had more naive CD4+ T cells, fewer expanded clones and increased TCR diversity, a pattern suggesting age selection. Bulk unsorted PBMC profiling prevented conclusive comparison of naive and antigen-experienced compartments. Estimates of total diversity based on one million sequenced T cells were considered lower bounds and underestimates. As age increased, observed TCR beta diversity per million T cells dropped in a roughly linear way, and a significant reduction was already evident by age about 40. Donor CMV infection status was unknown, potentially confounding age-related changes in expanded clonotypes. The percentage of naive T cells measured by flow cytometry correlated strongly with observed TCR beta diversity.

Receptors were amplified or captured by 5' RACE. The run used an Illumina HiSeq 2500. A second PCR of roughly 7 to 12 cycles was run with a J-beta primer mix and a sample-barcoded 5' primer. A unique molecular identifier was introduced onto each TCR beta cDNA molecule by a template-switch 5' adaptor carrying 12 random nucleotides. Each sample yielded at least 3 million CDR3-containing paired-end reads. The Mint cDNA synthesis kit, primed by a TRBC-specific oligonucleotide, was used to synthesize first-strand cDNA from all RNA. Following uracil-DNA glycosylase treatment, a first 18-cycle PCR with universal primers M1SS and BC2_uni_R was performed on all cDNA. The source study handled its data this way. For normalization, 1 million high-quality reads, each with a distinct molecular identifier, were randomly selected from each sample. Reads sharing molecular identifiers were discarded rather than binned into consensus sequences. CDR3 identification, clonotype clustering and error correction used MiTCR with a Q25 quality threshold and the strictest error-elimination algorithm. A nonparametric unseen species model with Euler transformation was used to estimate lower-bound total TCR beta diversity. TCRdb's own reprocessing of the public reads used fastp at Q25 and MiXCR and kept productive beta chains. Rows are unified per CDR3 protein, each entry keeping the most common DNA and genes. TCRdb, not the original authors, processed these V and J calls. The sample has about 780,000 distinct CDR3 sequences on record, roughly 25% of them singletons. Under 3% of the sample is taken by the ten largest.

According to the germline V gene, CDR1 reads SGHRS and CDR2 reads YFSETQ. V is shortened by 2 bases, J by 5 bases, and the region joining them spans 22 bases. The CDR3 covers 17 residues, taking in both the cysteine and the phenylalanine. The kept DNA is CDR3 alone, 51 bases in frame from the first base. The donors were roughly 39 Caucasian individuals from Russia, aged roughly 6 to 100 years, who were systemically healthy. Around 10 milliliters of peripheral blood were drawn from each donor into EDTA-treated Vacutainer tubes. Ficoll-Paque density-gradient centrifugation was used to isolate PBMCs, with at least 6 million obtained per sample. Total RNA was extracted from PBMCs with Trizol reagent, with at least 6 micrograms obtained per sample. The percentages of naive CD45RAhigh/CD27high T cells were determined by flow cytometry on a PBMC aliquot from every donor. In its sample, this clonotype was seen a few times. Its antigen remains undetermined. Base qualities are not at hand, and no much larger clone is one base apart.

The data were also submitted as part of a second study, on T cells of mothers and their children. The second study reports: The donors were nine systemically healthy Caucasian individuals, made up of three mothers and their six children. cDNA synthesis consumed the entire amount of extracted RNA, loaded at around 1.4 ug RNA in each 15 ul reaction. In the second PCR, sample barcodes and 2-4 random nucleotides were introduced via the M1S primer. Over 10 million TCR beta CDR3 reads came from each mother, compared with approximately 3 million reads from each child. Thymic selection shapes the output of TCR recombination in a similar way in related and unrelated pairs, and inherited differences have a minor effect. Related mother-child pairs always showed normalized repertoire overlap that was slightly higher than in unrelated mother-child pairs, though the difference was never significant. Persistent microchimeric T cell clones were not detected, at a sensitivity of roughly 100 clones per million clonotypes. The study used deep NGS to compare TCR beta repertoires of mothers and children, seeking features distinguishing related mother-child pairs from unrelated individuals. The mean age was around 42 +/- 4 years for the mothers and approximately 11 +/- 4 years for the children. After adapter ligation was performed with NEBNext reagents, the libraries were sequenced on an Illumina HiSeq 2000 with 100+100 nt paired-end reads. To avoid cross-contamination, the mother libraries and the child libraries were prepared a month apart and sequenced in separate runs. Each donor had between about 500,000 and 2,100,000 distinct TCR beta clonotypes identified. Naive TCR beta clonotypes were estimated from low-frequency clonotypes matched to each donor's FACS-determined naive share, without sorting.

This TCR was recovered from a boy between 5 and 17 years old in good health. Sequencing was performed on blood. Recombination connected TRBV5-1 to TRBJ2-5; the D element might be TRBD1 or TRBD2, as each aligns at 5 bases. The DNA reads as follows: TGCGCCAGCAGCTTCAAAGGGACGCGGAGTACGAGGGAGACCCAGTACTTC. Translation gives CASSFKGTRSTRETQYF. Joined to the reference TRBV5-1 and TRBJ2-5 proteins, this CDR3 gives the full variable domain: KAGVTQTPRYLIKTRGQQVTLSCSPISGHRSVSWYQQTPGQGLQFLFEYFSETQRNKGNFPGRFSGRQFSNSRSEMNVSTLELGDSALYLCASSFKGTRSTRETQYFGPGTRLLVL.